These 28 T cell receptor beta chains share one sample of origin, sequenced in a study of regulatory T cells in long-lasting Graves disease. Sample time point: persistent/refractory GD, antithyroid drugs over 5 years with positive TRAb. The TCR library used RNA extracted from PBMCs. CDR3-region Arm-PCR and iRepertoire HTBI primers produced the TCR beta libraries. TCRdb re-derived calls from the multiplex PCR reads in MiXCR, one entry per CDR3 protein. The table lists approximately 690,000 distinct CDR3 sequences, about 32% of them singletons. Sequenced here: peripheral blood mononuclear cells (PBMCs), sampled when the disease was refractory, from a patient treated with antithyroid drugs. The receptors shown here come from a female donor with Graves disease.

This sequence joins TRBV19 and TRBJ2-2; D not resolved. With 7 bases removed from V and 1 base from J, the gap between germline ends came to 10 bases. The CDR3 runs 14 residues. The germline gives CDR1 LNHDA, CDR2 SQIVND (reference sequence). CDR3 protein: CASTKVVNTGELFF. DNA for the CDR3: TGTGCCAGTACCAAGGTGGTGAACACCGGGGAGCTGTTTTTT.

The table lists this clonotype with a few counts. The chain recombines TRBV10-3 with TRBJ1-1; a weak D match, TRBD1 (5 bases). The CDR3 has 16 residues. The ends were cut back, 0 bases at V and 4 bases at J, with 15 bases in the middle. Germline V gene data show CDR1 as ENHRY and CDR2 as SYGVKD. CDR3 sequence reads: CAISESRKGESTEAFF. As DNA, the CDR3 is TGTGCCATCAGTGAGTCGAGGAAAGGGGAAAGCACTGAAGCTTTCTTT.

At least ten counts were recorded for this clonotype. This chain uses TRBV2 with TRBJ1-6; D is perhaps TRBD1 (6 bases). CDR3 size: 17 residues. Trimming shortened V by 4 bases and J by 2 bases, and 15 bases separated the two germline ends. Germline loops: CDR1 SNHLY, CDR2 FYNNEI. CDR3 in amino acids: CASSAGAERAYNSPLHF. The CDR3 DNA follows: TGTGCCAGCAGTGCGGGGGCGGAAAGGGCCTATAATTCACCCCTCCACTTT.

This clonotype was detected a few times. The V and J genes are TRBV12-3 or TRBV12-4 and TRBJ1-2, with 9 positions matching TRBD1. The CDR3 sequence is 15 residues long. After removal of 6 bases from V and 4 bases from J, the junction contained 9 bases not matched to a gene. For the CDR3, the DNA is TGTGCCAGCAGCATTCGGACAGGGGTTGGCTATGGCTACACCTTC. This translates into CASSIRTGVGYGYTF.

This chain links TRBV29-1 with TRBJ2-2, with D possibly being TRBD1 (6 bases). This CDR3 region has 16 residues. V was shortened by 4 bases and J by 7 bases, with 22 bases between the two germline ends. Germline values: CDR1 SQVTM, CDR2 ANQGSEA. This CDR3 reads CSVGNVAGKGDGELFF. The CDR3 DNA sequence: TGCAGCGTTGGCAACGTGGCAGGGAAGGGGGACGGGGAGCTGTTTTTT.

A remark on this clonotype: A read error is possible here, since a much larger clone lies one base away. This rearrangement joins TRBV27 to TRBJ2-1; 7 bases agree with TRBD2. J was trimmed by 1 base and V by 5 bases; bases with no gene match: 14. The germline V gene encodes CDR1 MNHEY and CDR2 SMNVEV (reference sequence). The CDR3 sequence is 18 residues long. The CDR3 DNA sequence: TGTGCCAGCAGTCCGACATCGGCTAGCGGTCCTTCCTACAATGAGCAGTTCTTC. Its protein product is CASSPTSASGPSYNEQFF.

This clonotype was seen a single time. A much more abundant neighbour one base away suggests this may be a read error. This chain joins TRBV12-3 or TRBV12-4 and TRBJ2-7; 9 bases are shared with TRBD1. The V gene end was trimmed by 8 bases and the J gene end by 6 bases; junction bases not matched to a gene: 17. The CDR3 has 16 amino acids. CDR3: CASGLGTGTGPVEQYF. CDR3 DNA: TGTGCCAGCGGCTTAGGGACGGGGACAGGGCCTGTCGAGCAGTACTTC.

The chain joins TRBV19 to TRBJ1-1; no clear D. Trimming shortened V by 3 bases and J by 2 bases, and 16 bases separated the two germline ends. Germline-derived CDR1 and CDR2 are LNHDA and SQIVND (reference sequence). This CDR3 is 16 amino acids long. The CDR3 loop reads CASSIPGRAFNTEAFF. In nucleotides, the CDR3 is TGTGCCAGTAGTATCCCCGGGCGGGCCTTTAACACTGAAGCTTTCTTT.

The genes are TRBV6-6 and TRBJ1-1, with D unclear. The CDR3 has 15 amino acids. CDR1 MNHNY and CDR2 SVGAGI come from the germline V gene (reference sequence). The V end was cut by 0 bases, the J end by 1 base, with 9 bases between. The CDR3 is CASSYSRAGNTEAFF. The CDR3 nucleotides read TGTGCCAGCAGTTACTCGAGGGCAGGGAACACTGAAGCTTTCTTT.

The chain employs TRBV20-1 and TRBJ2-7, with D perhaps given as TRBD1 or TRBD2 (5 bases each). The CDR3 runs 14 residues. Trimming shortened V by 5 bases and J by 0 bases, and 14 bases separated the two germline ends. Germline CDR1 reads DFQATT; CDR2 reads SNEGSKA (reference sequence). Here the CDR3 reads CSAVRDASSYEQYF. Here the CDR3 DNA reads TGCAGTGCTGTCCGGGACGCGAGCTCCTACGAGCAGTACTTC.

This clonotype was recorded at least ten times. The rearrangement links TRBV29-1 to TRBJ1-1, with 7 bases that match TRBD1. This CDR3 spans 13 amino acids. Germline CDR1 SQVTM, CDR2 ANQGSEA. The V gene end was trimmed by 3 bases and the J gene end by 0 bases; junction bases not matched to a gene: 1. The CDR3 region is CSVDRGLNTEAFF. Here the CDR3 DNA reads TGCAGCGTTGACAGGGGGTTGAACACTGAAGCTTTCTTT.

This clonotype was seen only a few times. This chain links TRBV5-5 with TRBJ1-5; TRBD1 might be the D (6 bases). The V gene's germline CDR1 is SGHKS and CDR2 YYEKEE (reference sequence). The CDR3 has 16 amino acids. Trimming pared 3 bases from V and 1 base from J, leaving 14 bases between. As DNA, the CDR3 is TGTGCCAGCAGCTCTCACCCGGGACAAAGCAATCAGCCCCAGCATTTT. Translated: CASSSHPGQSNQPQHF.

The V gene is TRBV6-2 or TRBV6-3, the J gene TRBJ1-5; 8 nucleotides match TRBD1. The CDR3 sequence is 14 residues long. V trimming: 6 bases; J trimming: 3 bases; junction bases outside the gene matches: 4. Germline CDR1 is MNHEY and CDR2 is SVGEGT. This chain's CDR3 is CASRRTGTNQPQHF. The CDR3, as DNA: TGTGCCAGCAGGCGGACAGGGACCAATCAGCCCCAGCATTTT.

This clonotype was detected only a few times. The genes are TRBV6-1 and TRBJ2-7; unclear D gene. Germline V gives CDR1 MNHNS, CDR2 SASEGT. Trimming took 6 bases from V and 2 from J, leaving 8 bases between them. CDR3 length equals 12 residues. CDR3 sequence (DNA): TGTGCCAGCAGGGGTCCCACCTACGAGCAGTACTTC. Translated, it gives CASRGPTYEQYF.

This chain connects TRBV6-5 to TRBJ1-2; no clear D. Germline V gene lookup returns CDR1 MNHEY and CDR2 SVGAGI. The CDR3 is made up of 12 amino acids. Trimming took 4 bases from V and 6 from J, leaving 9 bases between them. This chain's CDR3 is CASSSLLDGYTF. CDR3 DNA: TGTGCCAGCAGTTCCCTCTTGGATGGCTACACCTTC.

This clonotype was seen repeatedly, ten times or more. This rearrangement joins TRBV11-2 to TRBJ2-7; D is unresolved. Trimming removed 1 base from V and 4 bases from J, with 8 bases in between. CDR1 and CDR2 (germline): SGHAT, FQNNGV. There are 13 residues in the CDR3. CDR3 sequence: CASSLVVIYEQYF. CDR3 sequence (DNA): TGTGCCAGCAGCTTAGTAGTGATTTACGAGCAGTACTTC.

The table lists this clonotype with a few counts. V is TRBV11-2 and J is TRBJ1-4, with a weak D call TRBD1 (6 bases). Germline CDR1 is SGHAT and CDR2 is FQNNGV. The V gene lost 8 bases and the J gene lost 2 bases, with 12 bases spanning the gap. The CDR3 loop spans 14 amino acids. CDR3 coding DNA: TGTGCCAGCGGCACAGGGTTTACTAATGAAAAACTGTTTTTT. As protein: CASGTGFTNEKLFF.

This clonotype has ten or more counts. The chain employs TRBV6-1 and TRBJ1-5; D ambiguous. The CDR3 contains 15 residues. Germline CDR1 MNHNS, CDR2 SASEGT. The V end lost 2 bases, the J end lost 2 bases, and 10 bases lay between the germline ends. In DNA, the CDR3 is TGTGCCAGCAGTGAATGGCAGGCCCGCAATCAGCCCCAGCATTTT. This translates into CASSEWQARNQPQHF.

This clonotype was detected many times. The CDR3 coding sequence is TGTGCCACCAGCAGAGATACCCAGGCGCAGGAGACCCAGTACTTC. Amino acid sequence: CATSRDTQAQETQYF. The chain couples TRBV15 to TRBJ2-5; D ambiguous. From germline, CDR1 is LNHNV and CDR2 YYDKDF (reference sequence). V was shortened by 0 bases and J by 5 bases, with 13 bases between the two germline ends. The CDR3 contains 15 residues.

This clonotype was recorded once. The V gene is TRBV7-9, the J gene TRBJ2-2; D unresolved. Looked up from germline, CDR1 is SEHNR and CDR2 is FQNEAQ (reference sequence). Trimming stripped 2 bases from V and 7 bases from J, with 8 bases between. This CDR3 has 13 residues. The DNA of the CDR3 is TGTGCCAGCAGCTTAAAGTATGGCGGGGAGCTGTTTTTT. Amino acids: CASSLKYGGELFF.

This clonotype was recorded a few times. The chain links TRBV19 to TRBJ2-7; 7 bases line up with TRBD1. Germline V gene sequence: CDR1 LNHDA, CDR2 SQIVND (reference sequence). V was pared by 0 bases and J by 7 bases, with 9 bases of the junction left unmatched. The CDR3 extends over 15 amino acids. Here the CDR3 reads CASSIDRDRVGEQYF. The CDR3 DNA follows: TGTGCCAGTAGTATAGATAGGGACAGAGTTGGAGAGCAGTACTTC.

The rearrangement uses TRBV6-2 or TRBV6-3 and TRBJ1-2; 9 bases agree with TRBD1. The V segment lost 4 bases and the J segment 0 bases; nucleotides outside the gene matches: 9. The CDR3 sequence is 17 residues long. Germline lookup yields CDR1 MNHEY and CDR2 SVGEGT. The CDR3 reads CASSSNRGRRTNYGYTF. Written as DNA, the CDR3 is TGTGCCAGCAGTTCAAACAGGGGGCGAAGGACTAACTATGGCTACACCTTC.

The rearrangement uses TRBV27 and TRBJ2-1; D is possibly TRBD2 (6 bases). The CDR3 is 14 residues long. Deletions cut 5 bases from V and 6 bases from J, with 14 bases between. Germline V gene sequence: CDR1 MNHEY, CDR2 SMNVEV (reference sequence). CDR3 in DNA: TGTGCCAGCAGTACAACCGGGACTCGCAATGAGCAGTTCTTC. This codes for CASSTTGTRNEQFF.

This chain links TRBV12-3 or TRBV12-4 with TRBJ1-5, with 11 bases lining up with TRBD1. The CDR3 has 16 amino acids. V lost 5 bases to trimming and J lost 1 base; unmatched junction nucleotides: 4. The chain's CDR3 is CASSPWTGGSNQPQHF. In DNA, the CDR3 is TGTGCCAGCAGTCCCTGGACAGGGGGCAGCAATCAGCCCCAGCATTTT.

This clonotype was seen ten or more times. The rearrangement joins TRBV2 to TRBJ2-7; weak D call: TRBD1 (6 bases). The V end lost 5 bases, the J end lost 9 bases, and 20 bases lay between the germline ends. This CDR3 spans 14 amino acids. Germline-derived CDR1 and CDR2 are SNHLY and FYNNEI. CDR3 residues: CASSPGRGGHWQYF. The CDR3, as DNA: TGTGCCAGCAGTCCGGGCAGGGGTGGTCATTGGCAGTACTTC.

This clonotype has just a few counts. The V gene is TRBV6-1, the J gene TRBJ1-6; tentatively, D is TRBD1 (5 bases). Trimming shortened V by 5 bases and J by 8 bases, and 13 bases separated the two germline ends. Germline V gene data show CDR1 as MNHNS and CDR2 as SASEGT. The CDR3 has 14 residues. In nucleotides, the CDR3 is TGTGCCAGCAGTCCGACAGAAAGATATTCACCCCTCCACTTT. Its protein is CASSPTERYSPLHF.

The chain recombines TRBV27 with TRBJ1-2; 12 bases match TRBD1. The CDR3 runs 23 residues. CDR1 is MNHEY, CDR2 SMNVEV, per germline (reference sequence). After removal of 4 bases from V and 3 bases from J, the junction contained 27 bases not matched to a gene. The CDR3 protein is CASSSPSGTGGDSKGLGYYGYTF. CDR3 DNA: TGTGCCAGCAGTTCACCCTCCGGGACAGGGGGCGACTCGAAAGGGTTGGGCTACTATGGCTACACCTTC.

This clonotype was detected only a few times. CDR3 amino acids: CASSQVASPLVNTEAFF. For the CDR3, the DNA is TGTGCCAGCAGCCAAGTGGCATCCCCCCTCGTGAACACTGAAGCTTTCTTT. This chain connects TRBV14 to TRBJ1-1; D is uncertain. The CDR3 runs 17 residues. Germline V gene data show CDR1 as SGHDN and CDR2 as FVKESK. Trimming shortened V by 1 base and J by 0 bases, and 15 bases separated the two germline ends. Full variable domain (rest looked up from reference TRBV14 and TRBJ1-1): EAGVTQFPSHSVIEKGQTVTLRCDPISGHDNLYWYRRVMGKEIKFLLHFVKESKQDESGMPNNRFLAERTGGTYSTLKVQPAELEDSGVYFCASSQVASPLVNTEAFFGQGTRLTVV.